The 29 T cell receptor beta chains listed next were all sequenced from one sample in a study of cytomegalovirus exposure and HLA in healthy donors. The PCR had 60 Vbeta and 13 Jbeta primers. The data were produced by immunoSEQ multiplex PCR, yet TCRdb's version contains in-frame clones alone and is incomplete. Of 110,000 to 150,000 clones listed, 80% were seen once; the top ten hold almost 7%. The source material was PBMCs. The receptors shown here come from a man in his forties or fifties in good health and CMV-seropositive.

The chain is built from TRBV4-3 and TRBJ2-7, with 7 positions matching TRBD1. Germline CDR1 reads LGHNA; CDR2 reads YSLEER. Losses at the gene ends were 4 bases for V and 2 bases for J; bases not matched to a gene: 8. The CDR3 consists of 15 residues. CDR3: CASSRAEGAPYEQYF. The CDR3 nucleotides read TGCGCCAGCAGCCGAGCTGAGGGGGCCCCCTACGAGCAGTACTTC.

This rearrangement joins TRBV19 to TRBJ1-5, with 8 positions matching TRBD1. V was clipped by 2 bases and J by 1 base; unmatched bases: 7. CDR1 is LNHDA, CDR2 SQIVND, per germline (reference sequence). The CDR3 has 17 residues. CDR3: CASSISDRGWSNQPQHF. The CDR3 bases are TGTGCCAGTAGTATATCCGACAGGGGTTGGAGCAATCAGCCCCAGCATTTT.

CDR3 nucleotide sequence: TGTGCCAGTATCGGGAGGGCCCGTAACAATGAGCAGTTCTTC. This translates into CASIGRARNNEQFF. V and J are TRBV19 and TRBJ2-1; 8 nucleotides agree with TRBD2. V trimming: 7 bases; J trimming: 5 bases; junction bases outside the gene matches: 7. The CDR3 sequence is 14 residues long. Per the germline V gene, CDR1 is LNHDA and CDR2 is SQIVND (reference sequence). The complete variable domain, with remaining parts taken from reference TRBV19 and TRBJ2-1, reads DGGITQSPKYLFRKEGQNVTLSCEQNLNHDAMYWYRQDPGQGLRLIYYSQIVNDFQKGDIAEGYSVSREKKESFPLTVTSAQKNPTAFYLCASIGRARNNEQFFGPGTRLTVL.

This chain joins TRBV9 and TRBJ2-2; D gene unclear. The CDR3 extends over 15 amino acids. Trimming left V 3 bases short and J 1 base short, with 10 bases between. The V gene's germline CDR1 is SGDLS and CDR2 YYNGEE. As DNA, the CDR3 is TGTGCCAGCAGCGATGACTCTGGGAACACCGGGGAGCTGTTTTTT. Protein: CASSDDSGNTGELFF.

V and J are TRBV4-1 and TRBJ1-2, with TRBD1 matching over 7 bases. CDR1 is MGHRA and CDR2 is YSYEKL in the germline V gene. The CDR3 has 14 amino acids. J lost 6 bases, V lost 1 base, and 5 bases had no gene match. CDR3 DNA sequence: TGCGCCAGCAGCCAAGGACAGGGCTGGGATGGCTACACCTTC. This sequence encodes CASSQGQGWDGYTF.

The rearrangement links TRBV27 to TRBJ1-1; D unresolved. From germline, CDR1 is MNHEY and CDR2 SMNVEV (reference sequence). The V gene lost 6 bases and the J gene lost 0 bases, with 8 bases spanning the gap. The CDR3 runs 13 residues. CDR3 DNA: TGTGCCAGCAGCGAGATCATGAACACTGAAGCTTTCTTT. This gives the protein CASSEIMNTEAFF.

CDR3 coding DNA: TGCAGCGCTGCAGGCTACAATGAGCAGTTCTTC. Residues: CSAAGYNEQFF. The V call is TRBV29-1, the J call TRBJ2-1; no clear D gene. V lost 7 bases to trimming and J lost 3 bases, with 7 bases between them. The CDR3 is made up of 11 amino acids. Germline CDR1 is SQVTM and CDR2 is ANQGSEA.

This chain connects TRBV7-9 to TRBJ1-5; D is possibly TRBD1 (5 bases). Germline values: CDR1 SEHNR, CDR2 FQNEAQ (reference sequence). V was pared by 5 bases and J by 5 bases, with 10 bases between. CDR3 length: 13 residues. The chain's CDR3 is CASSPDTYQPQHF. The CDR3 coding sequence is TGTGCCAGCAGCCCGGACACCTATCAGCCCCAGCATTTT.

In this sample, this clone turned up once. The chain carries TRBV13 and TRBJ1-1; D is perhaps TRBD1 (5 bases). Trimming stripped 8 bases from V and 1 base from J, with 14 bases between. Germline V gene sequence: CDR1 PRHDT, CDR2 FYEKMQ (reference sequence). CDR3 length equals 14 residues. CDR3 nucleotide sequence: TGTGCCAGCGGGTGGCCCGGGGGGAACACTGAAGCTTTCTTT. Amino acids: CASGWPGGNTEAFF.

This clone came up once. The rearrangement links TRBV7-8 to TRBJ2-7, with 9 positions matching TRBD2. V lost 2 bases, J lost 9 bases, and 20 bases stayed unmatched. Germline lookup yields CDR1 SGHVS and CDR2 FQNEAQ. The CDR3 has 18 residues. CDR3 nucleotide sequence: TGTGCCAGCAGCTTATCTATGGCGGGAGGGCCGTCGTGGCTAGGGCAGTACTTC. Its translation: CASSLSMAGGPSWLGQYF.

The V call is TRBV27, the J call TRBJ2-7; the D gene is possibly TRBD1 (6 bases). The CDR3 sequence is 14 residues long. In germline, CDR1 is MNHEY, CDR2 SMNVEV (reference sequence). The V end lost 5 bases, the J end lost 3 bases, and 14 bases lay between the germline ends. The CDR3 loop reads CASSPQLGGYEQYF. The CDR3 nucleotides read TGTGCCAGCAGTCCCCAGTTAGGGGGCTACGAGCAGTACTTC.

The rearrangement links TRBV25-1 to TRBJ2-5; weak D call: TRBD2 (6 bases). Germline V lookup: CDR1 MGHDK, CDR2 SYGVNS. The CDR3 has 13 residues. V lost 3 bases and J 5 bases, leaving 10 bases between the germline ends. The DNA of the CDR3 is TGTGCCAGCAGTGACTGGGGGGTGGAGACCCAGTACTTC. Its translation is CASSDWGVETQYF. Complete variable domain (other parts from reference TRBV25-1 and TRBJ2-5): EADIYQTPRYLVIGTGKKITLECSQTMGHDKMYWYQQDPGMELHLIHYSYGVNSTEKGDLSSESTVSRIRTEHFPLTLESARPSHTSQYLCASSDWGVETQYFGPGTRLLVL.

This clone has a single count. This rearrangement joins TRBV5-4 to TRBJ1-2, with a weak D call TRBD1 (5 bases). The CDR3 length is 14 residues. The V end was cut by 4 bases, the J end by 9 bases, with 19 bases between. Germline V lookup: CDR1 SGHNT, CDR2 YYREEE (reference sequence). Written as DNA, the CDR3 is TGTGCCAGCAGCCCGTTGACAGCCGTTTTAAGCTACACCTTC. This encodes CASSPLTAVLSYTF.

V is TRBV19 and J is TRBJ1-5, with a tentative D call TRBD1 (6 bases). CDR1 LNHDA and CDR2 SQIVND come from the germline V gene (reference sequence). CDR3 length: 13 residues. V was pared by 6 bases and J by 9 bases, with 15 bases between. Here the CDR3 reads CASSTGPLGPQHF. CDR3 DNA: TGTGCCAGTAGCACAGGGCCCCTAGGGCCCCAGCATTTT.

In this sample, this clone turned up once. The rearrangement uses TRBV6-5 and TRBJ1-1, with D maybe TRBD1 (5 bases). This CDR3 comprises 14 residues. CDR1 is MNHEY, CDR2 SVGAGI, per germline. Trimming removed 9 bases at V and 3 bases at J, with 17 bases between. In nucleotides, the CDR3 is TGTGCCAGTCGGCTCACGGGGGTGGACACTGAAGCTTTCTTT. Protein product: CASRLTGVDTEAFF.

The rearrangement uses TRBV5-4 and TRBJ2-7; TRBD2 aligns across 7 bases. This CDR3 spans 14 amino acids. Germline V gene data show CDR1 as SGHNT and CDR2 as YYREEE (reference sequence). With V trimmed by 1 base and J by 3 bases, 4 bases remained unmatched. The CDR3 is CASSLHGRNYEQYF. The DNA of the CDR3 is TGTGCCAGCAGCTTGCACGGGAGGAACTACGAGCAGTACTTC.

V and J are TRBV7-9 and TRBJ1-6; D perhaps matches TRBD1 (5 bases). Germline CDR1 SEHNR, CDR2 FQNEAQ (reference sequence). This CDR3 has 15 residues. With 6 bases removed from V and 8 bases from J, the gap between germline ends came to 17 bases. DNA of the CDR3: TGTGCCAGCAGTTCATCGACCAAAGGGGATTCACCCCTCCACTTT. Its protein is CASSSSTKGDSPLHF.

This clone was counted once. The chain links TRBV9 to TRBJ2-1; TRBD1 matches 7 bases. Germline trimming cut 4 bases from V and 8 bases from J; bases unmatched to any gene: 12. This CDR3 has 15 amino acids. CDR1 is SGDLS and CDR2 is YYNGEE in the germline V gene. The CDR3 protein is CASSPQQGERDEQFF. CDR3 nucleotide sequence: TGTGCCAGCAGCCCACAGCAGGGGGAGAGGGATGAGCAGTTCTTC.

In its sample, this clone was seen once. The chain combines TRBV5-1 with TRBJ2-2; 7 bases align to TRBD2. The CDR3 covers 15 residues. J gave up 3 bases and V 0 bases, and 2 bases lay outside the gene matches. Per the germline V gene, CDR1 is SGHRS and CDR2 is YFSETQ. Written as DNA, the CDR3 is TGCGCCAGCAGCTTGGGAGCGGGATACACCGGGGAGCTGTTTTTT. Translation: CASSLGAGYTGELFF.

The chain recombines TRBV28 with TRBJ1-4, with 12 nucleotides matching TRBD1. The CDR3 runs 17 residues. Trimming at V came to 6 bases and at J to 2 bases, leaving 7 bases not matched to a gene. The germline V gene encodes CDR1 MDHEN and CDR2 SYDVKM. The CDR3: CASRKGQGAPTNEKLFF. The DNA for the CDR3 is TGTGCCAGCAGAAAGGGACAGGGGGCGCCCACTAATGAAAAACTGTTTTTT.

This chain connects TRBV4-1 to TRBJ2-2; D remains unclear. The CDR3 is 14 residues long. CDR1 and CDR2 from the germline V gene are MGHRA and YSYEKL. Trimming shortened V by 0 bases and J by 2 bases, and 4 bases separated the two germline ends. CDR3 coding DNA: TGCGCCAGCAGCCAAGAATATAACACCGGGGAGCTGTTTTTT. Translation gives CASSQEYNTGELFF.

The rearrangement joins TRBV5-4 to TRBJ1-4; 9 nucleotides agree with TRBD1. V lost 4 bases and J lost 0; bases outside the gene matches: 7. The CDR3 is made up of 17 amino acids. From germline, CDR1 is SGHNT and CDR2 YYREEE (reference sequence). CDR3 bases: TGTGCCAGCAGCCGGGACAGGGACCTTGCAACTAATGAAAAACTGTTTTTT. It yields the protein CASSRDRDLATNEKLFF.

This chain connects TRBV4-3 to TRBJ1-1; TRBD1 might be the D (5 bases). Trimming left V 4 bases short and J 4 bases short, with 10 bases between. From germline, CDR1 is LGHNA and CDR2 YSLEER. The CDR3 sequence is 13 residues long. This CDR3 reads CASSRQLTTEAFF. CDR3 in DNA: TGCGCCAGCAGCCGACAGCTAACCACTGAAGCTTTCTTT.

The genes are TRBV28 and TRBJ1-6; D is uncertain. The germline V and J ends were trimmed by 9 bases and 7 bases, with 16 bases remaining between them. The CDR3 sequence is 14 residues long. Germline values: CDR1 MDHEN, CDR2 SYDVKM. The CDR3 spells CASSEGRLNSPLHF. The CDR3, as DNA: TGTGCCAGTTCCGAGGGCAGGCTCAATTCACCCCTCCACTTT.

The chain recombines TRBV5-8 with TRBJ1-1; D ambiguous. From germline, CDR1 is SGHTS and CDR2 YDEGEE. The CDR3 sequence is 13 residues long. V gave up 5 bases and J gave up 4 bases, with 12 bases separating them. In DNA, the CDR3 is TGTGCCAGCAGTAGAGGGAGGAGCACTGAAGCTTTCTTT. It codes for CASSRGRSTEAFF.

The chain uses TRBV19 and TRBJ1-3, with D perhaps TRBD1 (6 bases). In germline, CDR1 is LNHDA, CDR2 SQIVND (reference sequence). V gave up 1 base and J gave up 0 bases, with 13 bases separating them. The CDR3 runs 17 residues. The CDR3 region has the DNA TGTGCCAGTAGTATAGGAGCGGGACATCTCTCTGGAAACACCATATATTTT. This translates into CASSIGAGHLSGNTIYF.

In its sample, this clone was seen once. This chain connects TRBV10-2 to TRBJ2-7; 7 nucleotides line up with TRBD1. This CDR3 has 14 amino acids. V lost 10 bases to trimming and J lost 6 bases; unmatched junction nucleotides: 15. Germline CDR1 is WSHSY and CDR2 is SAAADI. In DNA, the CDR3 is TGCGCCATCAGGGTTTCGGGACAGCTTGGCGAGCAGTACTTC. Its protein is CAIRVSGQLGEQYF.

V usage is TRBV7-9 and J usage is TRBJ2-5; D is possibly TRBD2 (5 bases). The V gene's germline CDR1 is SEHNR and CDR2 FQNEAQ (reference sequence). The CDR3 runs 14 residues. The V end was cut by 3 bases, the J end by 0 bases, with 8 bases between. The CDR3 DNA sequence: TGTGCCAGCAGCTTCGAGGGAAACCAAGAGACCCAGTACTTC. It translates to CASSFEGNQETQYF.

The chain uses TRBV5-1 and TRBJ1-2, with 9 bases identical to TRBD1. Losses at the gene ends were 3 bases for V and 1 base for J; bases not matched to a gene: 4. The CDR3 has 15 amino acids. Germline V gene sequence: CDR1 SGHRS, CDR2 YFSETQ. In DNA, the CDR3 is TGCGCCAGCAGCTCGGGGACAGGGATTAACTATGGCTACACCTTC. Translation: CASSSGTGINYGYTF.